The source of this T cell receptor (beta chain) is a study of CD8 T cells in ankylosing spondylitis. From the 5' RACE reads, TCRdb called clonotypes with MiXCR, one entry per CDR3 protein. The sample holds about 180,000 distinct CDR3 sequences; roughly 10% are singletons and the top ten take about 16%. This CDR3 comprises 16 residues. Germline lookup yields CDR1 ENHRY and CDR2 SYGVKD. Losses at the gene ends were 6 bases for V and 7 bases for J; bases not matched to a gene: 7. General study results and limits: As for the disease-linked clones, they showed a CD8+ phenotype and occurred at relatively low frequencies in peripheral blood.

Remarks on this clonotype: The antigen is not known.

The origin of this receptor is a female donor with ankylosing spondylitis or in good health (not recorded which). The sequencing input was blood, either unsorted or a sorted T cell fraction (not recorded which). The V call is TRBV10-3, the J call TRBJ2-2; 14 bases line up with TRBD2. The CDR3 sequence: CAIRGTSGSRGGELFF. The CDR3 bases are TGTGCCATCAGGGGGACTAGCGGGAGTCGGGGCGGGGAGCTGTTTTTT.